Each of the 9 T cell receptor beta chains below was sequenced from the same sample in a study of OX40 agonist ivuxolimab in advanced cancers. The protocol was immunoSEQ multiplex PCR, while the TCRdb copy is restricted to in-frame clones and leaves out a portion. The table includes approximately 47,000 clones, about 81% detected once. The source was CD4+ or CD8+ T cells sorted from blood, collected in a trial of the OX40 agonist ivuxolimab. All receptors come from an adult with an advanced solid tumor such as melanoma, head and neck, liver or kidney cancer.

V usage is TRBV7-9 and J usage is TRBJ2-7; D may be TRBD1 (6 bases). Trimming removed 8 bases at V and 5 bases at J, with 19 bases between. This CDR3 is built from 14 residues. CDR1 and CDR2 (germline): SEHNR, FQNEAQ (reference sequence). DNA for the CDR3: TGTGCCAGCCAGGCAGGGGAGACCCTACACGAGCAGTACTTC. Translation gives CASQAGETLHEQYF.

DNA of the CDR3: TGCGCCAGCAGCCCGGGATTCGATAACTATGGCTACACCTTC. Protein product: CASSPGFDNYGYTF. V is TRBV5-1 and J is TRBJ1-2; D remains unclear. This CDR3 spans 14 amino acids. Trimming took 4 bases from V and 1 from J, leaving 11 bases between them. Germline V CDR1 and CDR2: SGHRS, YFSETQ.

The chain links TRBV4-1 to TRBJ1-5; the D is unclear. The germline gives CDR1 MGHRA, CDR2 YSYEKL. This CDR3 is 13 amino acids long. The V end was cut by 3 bases, the J end by 5 bases, with 8 bases between. As DNA, the CDR3 is TGCGCCAGCAGCCACCCAGGAGATCAGCCCCAGCATTTT. It specifies CASSHPGDQPQHF.

This clone was picked up one time. CDR3 sequence (DNA): TGTGCCAGCAGCCGTAGGCCCCAGGACGAGCAGTACTTC. Translated, it gives CASSRRPQDEQYF. The V gene is TRBV7-9, the J gene TRBJ2-7, with D uncertain. There are 13 residues in the CDR3. The V gene lost 5 bases and the J gene lost 5 bases, with 13 bases spanning the gap. Germline V gene lookup returns CDR1 SEHNR and CDR2 FQNEAQ (reference sequence).

By proportion, this clone is large (0.1 to 1%). V and J are TRBV27 and TRBJ1-1; D might be TRBD1 (5 bases). Germline loops: CDR1 MNHEY, CDR2 SMNVEV (reference sequence). The CDR3 is made up of 11 amino acids. The germline V and J ends were trimmed by 6 bases and 6 bases, with 8 bases remaining between them. The CDR3 reads CASRGTSEAFF. In nucleotides, the CDR3 is TGTGCCAGCAGGGGGACTTCTGAAGCTTTCTTT.

The rearrangement uses TRBV4-1 and TRBJ1-2, with D unclear. CDR1 is MGHRA and CDR2 is YSYEKL in the germline V gene. Trimming cost V 1 base and J 8 bases, with 14 bases left between them. This CDR3 comprises 14 residues. Here the CDR3 DNA reads TGCGCCAGCAGCCAAGTTATCCCGGCGGTAGGCTACACCTTC. Amino acid sequence: CASSQVIPAVGYTF.

The gene calls are TRBV7-2 and TRBJ1-3, with 7 bases matching TRBD1. With 5 bases clipped from V and 0 bases from J, the junction kept 4 bases outside the gene matches. The length of the CDR3 is 15 residues. Germline CDR1 and CDR2: SGHTA and FQGNSA. CDR3 in amino acids: CASSGQALSGNTIYF. CDR3 coding DNA: TGTGCCAGCAGCGGACAGGCGCTCTCTGGAAACACCATATATTTT.

This clone was picked up a small number of times. V gene TRBV5-4 combines with J gene TRBJ2-1; D possibly corresponds to TRBD2 (6 bases). Germline loops: CDR1 SGHNT, CDR2 YYREEE (reference sequence). This CDR3 region has 16 residues. Trimming removed 2 bases from V and 2 bases from J, with 14 bases in between. The CDR3 DNA sequence: TGTGCCAGCAGCTTCCGGGACTCGCGAGCCTACAATGAGCAGTTCTTC. Its translation is CASSFRDSRAYNEQFF.

V and J are TRBV27 and TRBJ2-7; D is undetermined. V lost 4 bases and J 7 bases, leaving 8 bases between the germline ends. The CDR3 is made up of 11 amino acids. Germline V gives CDR1 MNHEY, CDR2 SMNVEV (reference sequence). CDR3 sequence (DNA): TGTGCCAGCAGTTCGCTCGGAGAGCAGTACTTC. This translates into CASSSLGEQYF.